The 31 T cell receptor beta chains below come from one sample, sequenced in a study of long-term antiretroviral therapy in people with HIV. This was the immunoSEQ v3.0 assay at survey level. Profiling relied on immunoSEQ multiplex PCR, and the TCRdb table lists in-frame clones only, not all of them. Of about 14,000 clones listed, 77% are singletons. The sample in question was unsorted PBMCs, obtained 1.3 years before starting antiretroviral therapy. These receptor sequences come from a man aged 35 to 55 with HIV.

The V and J genes are TRBV6-5 and TRBJ1-2, with TRBD1 matching 8 bases. The junction had 9 bases not matched to a gene; V was cut back by 5 bases and J by 10 bases. The germline gives CDR1 MNHEY, CDR2 SVGAGI. The CDR3 sequence is 13 residues long. CDR3 sequence: CASSVWTGSAYTF. The CDR3 DNA sequence: TGTGCCAGCAGTGTTTGGACAGGGAGCGCCTACACCTTC.

The gene calls are TRBV29-1 and TRBJ1-3; D is ambiguous. The germline gives CDR1 SQVTM, CDR2 ANQGSEA. Deletions cut 1 base from V and 4 bases from J, with 5 bases between. The CDR3 runs to 12 residues. The CDR3 DNA is TGCAGCGTTGAAGGGAACGGAAACACCATATATTTT. Its translation: CSVEGNGNTIYF. The complete variable domain, with remaining parts taken from reference TRBV29-1 and TRBJ1-3, reads SAVISQKPSRDICQRGTSLTIQCQVDSQVTMMFWYRQQPGQSLTLIATANQGSEATYESGFVIDKFPISRPNLTFSTLTVSNMSPEDSSIYLCSVEGNGNTIYFGEGSWLTVV.

CDR3 DNA sequence: TGTGCCAGCAGCCGACAGGGGTCTGGGGCCAACGTCCTGACTTTC. This sequence encodes CASSRQGSGANVLTF. The V gene is TRBV5-5, the J gene TRBJ2-6; 8 positions match TRBD1. Per germline, CDR1 SGHKS and CDR2 YYEKEE (reference sequence). V shed 4 bases and J 1 base; nucleotides not matched to a gene: 1. The CDR3 runs to 15 residues.

In this sample, this clone turned up a few times. The chain combines TRBV5-1 with TRBJ1-6; 8 nucleotides agree with TRBD1. Germline CDR1 SGHRS, CDR2 YFSETQ. V shed 0 bases and J 7 bases; nucleotides not matched to a gene: 3. CDR3 length equals 15 residues. Here the CDR3 reads CASSLGTGGNSPLHF. CDR3 in DNA: TGCGCCAGCAGCTTGGGTACAGGGGGGAATTCACCCCTCCACTTT. Based on the CDR3 plus reference TRBV5-1 and TRBJ1-6, the full variable domain is KAGVTQTPRYLIKTRGQQVTLSCSPISGHRSVSWYQQTPGQGLQFLFEYFSETQRNKGNFPGRFSGRQFSNSRSEMNVSTLELGDSALYLCASSLGTGGNSPLHFGNGTRLTVT.

This chain links TRBV10-3 with TRBJ2-3; weak D call: TRBD1 (5 bases). Trimming cost V 10 bases and J 0 bases, with 14 bases left between them. The CDR3 runs 14 residues. Germline CDR1 ENHRY, CDR2 SYGVKD. CDR3 bases: TGTGCCACGCTACAGAGGACAAGCACAGATACGCAGTATTTT. This encodes CATLQRTSTDTQYF.

The chain combines TRBV15 with TRBJ1-5; D call uncertain. V shed 0 bases and J shed 2 bases, with 5 bases lying between them. Germline CDR1 and CDR2: LNHNV and YYDKDF (reference sequence). The CDR3 is 14 amino acids. In DNA form, the CDR3 reads TGTGCCACCAGCAGAGATGCAGGCAATCAGCCCCAGCATTTT. Amino acid sequence: CATSRDAGNQPQHF.

This clone was seen a single time. This chain connects TRBV9 to TRBJ2-3; TRBD2 agrees at 8 bases. This CDR3 region has 15 residues. Germline CDR1 reads SGDLS; CDR2 reads YYNGEE. Germline trimming cut 3 bases from V and 1 base from J; bases unmatched to any gene: 4. CDR3: CASSAYGGGTDTQYF. CDR3 nucleotide sequence: TGTGCCAGCAGCGCCTACGGGGGGGGCACAGATACGCAGTATTTT.

V gene TRBV5-1 combines with J gene TRBJ1-4; 8 bases are shared with TRBD1. Trimming at V came to 4 bases and at J to 8 bases, leaving 7 bases not matched to a gene. Germline-derived CDR1 and CDR2 are SGHRS and YFSETQ. The CDR3 covers 14 residues. As DNA, the CDR3 is TGCGCCAGCAGCCTGGGACAGGAGAACGAAAAACTGTTTTTT. Its protein product is CASSLGQENEKLFF.

This clone showed up just a few times. The V call is TRBV6-1, the J call TRBJ2-7; no firm D call. Germline-derived CDR1 and CDR2 are MNHNS and SASEGT. The V end was cut by 10 bases, the J end by 3 bases, with 10 bases between. The CDR3 is 11 residues long. As DNA, the CDR3 is TGTGCCATTCGGAGCTACTACGAGCAGTACTTC. Protein sequence: CAIRSYYEQYF.

This rearrangement joins TRBV19 to TRBJ1-5, with TRBD1 matching 8 bases. The junction had 3 bases not matched to a gene; V was cut back by 3 bases and J by 5 bases. The CDR3 runs 14 residues. Germline CDR1 is LNHDA and CDR2 is SQIVND (reference sequence). The CDR3 DNA sequence: TGTGCCAGTAGTATCTCACAGGGGGATCAGCCCCAGCATTTT. It is translated as CASSISQGDQPQHF.

V is TRBV25-1 and J is TRBJ2-4; D is possibly TRBD1 or TRBD2 (7 bases each). V lost 3 bases to trimming and J lost 8 bases, with 17 bases between them. Looked up from germline, CDR1 is MGHDK and CDR2 is SYGVNS. This CDR3 spans 15 amino acids. The CDR3 spells CASSDRQGGRDIQYF. The DNA of the CDR3 is TGTGCCAGCAGTGACCGACAGGGAGGGAGGGACATTCAGTACTTC.

The chain combines TRBV7-9 with TRBJ1-1; no reliable D call. The CDR3 totals 12 residues. V was trimmed by 6 bases and J by 0 bases, leaving 5 bases between them. Germline V lookup: CDR1 SEHNR, CDR2 FQNEAQ (reference sequence). The CDR3 loop is CASSNMNTEAFF. The CDR3 DNA reads as TGTGCCAGCAGTAATATGAACACTGAAGCTTTCTTT.

This clone has a handful of counts. The chain links TRBV11-2 to TRBJ2-7; TRBD2 is a possible D gene (6 bases). Germline CDR1 reads SGHAT; CDR2 reads FQNNGV. V was trimmed by 1 base and J by 5 bases, leaving 15 bases between them. The CDR3 contains 15 residues. CDR3 DNA: TGTGCCAGCAGCTTAGTGAGTACCGGAGGGGACGAGCAGTACTTC. Translating gives CASSLVSTGGDEQYF.

Here the CDR3 reads CSAGGGNIQYF. Written as DNA, the CDR3 is TGCAGTGCAGGGGGCGGGAACATTCAGTACTTC. The genes are TRBV20-1 and TRBJ2-4; TRBD1 matches 7 bases. The CDR3 consists of 11 residues. Germline-derived CDR1 and CDR2 are DFQATT and SNEGSKA (reference sequence). V trimming: 6 bases; J trimming: 7 bases; junction bases outside the gene matches: 3.

The V gene is TRBV23-1, the J gene TRBJ1-3; no clear D gene. TRBV23-1 is treated as an ORF (open reading frame) with a function not yet certain. The CDR3 contains 13 residues. V was cut by 6 bases and J by 0 bases, with 6 bases left in between. The CDR3 bases are TGCGCCAGCAGACCGTACTCTGGAAACACCATATATTTT. As protein: CASRPYSGNTIYF.

The chain combines TRBV6-4 with TRBJ2-7, with D possibly being TRBD1 (6 bases). CDR3 length equals 12 residues. V was pared by 11 bases and J by 4 bases, with 15 bases between. Germline CDR1 MRHNA, CDR2 SNTAGT. Here the CDR3 reads CAFGGDRYEQYF. The CDR3 nucleotides are TGTGCCTTTGGGGGAGACAGGTACGAGCAGTACTTC.

The chain is built from TRBV5-1 and TRBJ1-1; D is ambiguous. Germline assignment: CDR1 SGHRS and CDR2 YFSETQ. The CDR3 is made up of 13 amino acids. Trimming cost V 4 bases and J 0 bases, with 7 bases left between them. The CDR3 DNA sequence: TGCGCCAGCAGCGACCAGGTGAACACTGAAGCTTTCTTT. The encoded protein is CASSDQVNTEAFF.

The chain is built from TRBV5-1 and TRBJ2-3, with D perhaps TRBD1 or TRBD2 (5 bases each). The germline V and J ends were trimmed by 0 bases and 5 bases, with 31 bases remaining between them. This CDR3 is 21 amino acids long. CDR1 and CDR2 from the germline V gene are SGHRS and YFSETQ. The CDR3 nucleotides read TGCGCCAGCAGCTTGGCCGGACTCCAACCCTCCCGGAAGGGGCAGGGAGATACGCAGTATTTT. Translated, it gives CASSLAGLQPSRKGQGDTQYF.

The chain has TRBV6-5 and TRBJ1-1; D not resolved. Germline CDR1 is MNHEY and CDR2 is SVGAGI. Trimming pared 5 bases from V and 1 base from J, leaving 14 bases between. CDR3 length: 15 residues. The CDR3 sequence: CASSRSIERNTEAFF. CDR3 nucleotide sequence: TGTGCCAGCAGTAGATCCATAGAGCGGAACACTGAAGCTTTCTTT.

There are a few counts of this clone. This rearrangement joins TRBV30 to TRBJ2-3, with TRBD2 matching 10 bases. J gave up 4 bases and V 4 bases, and 8 bases lay outside the gene matches. Looked up from germline, CDR1 is GTSNPN and CDR2 is SVGIG (reference sequence). CDR3 length equals 15 residues. CDR3 coding DNA: TGTGCCTGGAACCGGCTAGCGGGGGCCGCAGATACGCAGTATTTT. This sequence encodes CAWNRLAGAADTQYF.

The chain uses TRBV30 and TRBJ1-6; 7 positions match TRBD1. CDR1 GTSNPN and CDR2 SVGIG come from the germline V gene (reference sequence). This CDR3 has 15 residues. Losses at the gene ends were 2 bases for V and 9 bases for J; bases not matched to a gene: 10. The chain's CDR3 is CAWSKPDRESSPLHF. DNA for the CDR3: TGTGCCTGGAGTAAGCCTGACAGGGAGAGTTCACCCCTCCACTTT.

The chain couples TRBV7-8 to TRBJ2-2; maybe TRBD2 (6 bases). V lost 1 base and J lost 7, with 16 bases in between. The CDR3 totals 16 residues. Germline V gene data show CDR1 as SGHVS and CDR2 as FQNEAQ. The CDR3 sequence is CASSLGSTRGGGELFF. In DNA, the CDR3 is TGTGCCAGCAGCTTAGGGAGTACTAGGGGAGGCGGGGAGCTGTTTTTT.

This clone was seen a handful of times. CDR3 amino acids: CASRRGQNNSPLHF. CDR3 in DNA: TGTGCCAGCAGACGCGGACAAAATAATTCACCCCTCCACTTT. This chain links TRBV5-6 with TRBJ1-6; D may be TRBD1 (5 bases). The germline V gene encodes CDR1 SGHDT and CDR2 YYEEEE. CDR3 size: 14 residues. V lost 5 bases and J lost 5, with 11 bases in between.

Only one count was recorded for this clone. The chain has TRBV25-1 and TRBJ2-6, with a tentative D call TRBD2 (7 bases). CDR1 and CDR2 from the germline V gene are MGHDK and SYGVNS. The CDR3 has 16 amino acids. V gave up 1 base and J gave up 2 bases, with 9 bases separating them. The CDR3 region has the DNA TGTGCCAGCAGTGAATGGGGGGGCGCTGGGGCCAACGTCCTGACTTTC. Translating gives CASSEWGGAGANVLTF. Full variable domain (outside the CDR3, taken from reference TRBV25-1 and TRBJ2-6): EADIYQTPRYLVIGTGKKITLECSQTMGHDKMYWYQQDPGMELHLIHYSYGVNSTEKGDLSSESTVSRIRTEHFPLTLESARPSHTSQYLCASSEWGGAGANVLTFGAGSRLTVL.

J is TRBJ1-1 and V is TRBV6-6; D unclear. The CDR3 contains 13 residues. Germline V lookup: CDR1 MNHNY, CDR2 SVGAGI (reference sequence). V was cut by 0 bases and J by 3 bases, with 5 bases left in between. The CDR3 loop reads CASSYSLYTEAFF. CDR3 nucleotides: TGTGCCAGCAGTTACTCCCTGTACACTGAAGCTTTCTTT.

The chain employs TRBV6-1 and TRBJ2-2; D might be TRBD1 (6 bases). The CDR3 has 16 amino acids. V was cut by 1 base and J by 5 bases, with 14 bases left in between. Germline V gene data show CDR1 as MNHNS and CDR2 as SASEGT. The CDR3 DNA follows: TGTGCCAGCAGTGAAGGGGGAACAGGGCGTACCGGGGAGCTGTTTTTT. Its translation is CASSEGGTGRTGELFF.

The genes are TRBV7-6 and TRBJ1-6; 10 bases line up with TRBD1. The CDR3 is 14 residues long. V gave up 4 bases and J gave up 11 bases; unmatched junction bases: 5. Germline CDR1 is SGHVS and CDR2 is FNYEAQ. The chain's CDR3 is CASSSGTGEAPLHF. The DNA of the CDR3 is TGTGCCAGCAGCTCCGGGACAGGGGAGGCACCCCTCCACTTT.

This chain joins TRBV4-1 and TRBJ2-7; 8 nucleotides line up with TRBD2. This CDR3 is built from 15 residues. Germline CDR1 is MGHRA and CDR2 is YSYEKL. V shed 8 bases and J 7 bases; nucleotides not matched to a gene: 16. CDR3 sequence reads: CASGGAGLEKGEQYF. The DNA for the CDR3 is TGCGCCAGCGGGGGGGCGGGACTAGAAAAGGGTGAGCAGTACTTC.

The genes are TRBV11-2 and TRBJ2-3, with D possibly matching TRBD2 (6 bases). This CDR3 region has 14 residues. V was cut by 1 base and J by 4 bases, with 9 bases left in between. The germline V gene encodes CDR1 SGHAT and CDR2 FQNNGV. The CDR3, as DNA: TGTGCCAGCAGCTTAGTGGCTAGCGCAGATACGCAGTATTTT. It translates to CASSLVASADTQYF.

The chain uses TRBV7-8 and TRBJ1-1; D is possibly TRBD1 (5 bases). The CDR3 is 15 amino acids. CDR1 is SGHVS and CDR2 is FQNEAQ in the germline V gene. Trimming removed 3 bases from V and 1 base from J, with 12 bases in between. The CDR3 reads CASSFWGGTNTEAFF. The CDR3 coding sequence is TGTGCCAGCAGCTTTTGGGGGGGGACGAACACTGAAGCTTTCTTT.

This sequence joins TRBV7-8 and TRBJ2-1; 7 bases are a match to TRBD1. CDR1 is SGHVS and CDR2 is FQNEAQ in the germline V gene. The trim removed 5 bases at V and 0 bases at J, leaving 4 bases unmatched. The CDR3 has 15 amino acids. The CDR3 DNA reads as TGTGCCAGCAGCCAGGGGGATAGCTCCTACAATGAGCAGTTCTTC. Translated: CASSQGDSSYNEQFF. Full variable domain (rest looked up from reference TRBV7-8 and TRBJ2-1): GAGVSQSPRYKVAKRGQDVALRCDPISGHVSLFWYQQALGQGPEFLTYFQNEAQLDKSGLPSDRFFAERPEGSVSTLKIQRTQQEDSAVYLCASSQGDSSYNEQFFGPGTRLTVL.